This TCR beta chain was captured in a study of response to subunit inactivated influenza vaccine. Notes on the study in general: Each seasonal flu vaccination may recruit only limited new T cells, authors suggested.

CDR3 length: 14 residues. V dropped 6 bases and J dropped 4; count of bases not matched to a gene: 5. Germline CDR1 is MDHEN and CDR2 is SYDVKM. TCRdb analysed the RT-PCR reads with MiXCR anew, one entry per CDR3 protein. The table includes approximately 300,000 distinct CDR3 sequences, about 20% detected once. About this clonotype itself: Its antigen is as yet unknown.

The sequence derives from a man between 50 and 75 years old who received an inactivated influenza vaccine. The chain combines TRBV28 with TRBJ2-2; TRBD1 matches 7 bases. The sample consisted of PBMCs from blood, taken less than 22 months after vaccination. In DNA form, the CDR3 reads TGTGCCAGCAGGCCGACAGGGCTCACCGGGGAGCTGTTTTTT. Its protein is CASRPTGLTGELFF.